The rows below give T cell receptor beta chains drawn from one sample of a study of shared clonotypes between healthy human individuals. TCRdb's table, derived via immunoSEQ multiplex PCR, lists solely in-frame clones and lacks some. Of hundreds of thousands of clones in the sample, about 82% are singletons; the top ten hold about an eighth. The specimen sequenced was PBMCs. These receptors were collected from a woman aged 35 to 49 in good health. Some clones in this sample may be carry-over from other donors' samples. The CDR3 runs from the conserved cysteine through the conserved F or W. The order of the fields is J gene, D gene, V gene, clone size, CDR3 protein, CDR3 DNA. D genes are given only for firm matches. A clone size is listed for some rows: how often the clone was seen (once, few, many), or a class if it is expanded.

J: TRBJ2-5
D: NA
V: TRBV6-6
size: NA
CDR3: CASSYSPEQETQYF
DNA: TGTGCCAGCAGTTATTCCCCCGAACAAGAGACCCAGTACTTC

J: TRBJ2-1
D: NA
V: TRBV18
size: few
CDR3: CASSDQGPGDEQFF
DNA: TGTGCCAGCTCAGACCAGGGCCCCGGGGATGAGCAGTTCTTC

J: TRBJ1-5
D: NA
V: TRBV4-1
size: few
CDR3: CASSPRSLDSHQPQHF
DNA: TGCGCCAGCAGTCCAAGGTCCCTCGACAGCCATCAGCCCCAGCATTTT

J: TRBJ1-1
D: TRBD1
V: TRBV5-1
size: NA
CDR3: CASSLRDRDSSEAFF
DNA: TGCGCCAGCAGCCTCCGGGACAGGGATAGTTCTGAAGCTTTCTTT

J: TRBJ2-6
D: TRBD1
V: TRBV4-1
size: NA
CDR3: CASSHGRLRDRGPGANVLTF
DNA: TGCGCCAGCAGTCATGGGAGGTTAAGGGACAGGGGGCCAGGGGCCAACGTCCTGACTTTC

J: TRBJ2-1
D: NA
V: TRBV10-1
size: NA
CDR3: CASRESGVGEQFF
DNA: TGCGCCAGCAGGGAATCGGGGGTTGGTGAGCAGTTCTTC

J: TRBJ1-5
D: NA
V: TRBV4-2
size: NA
CDR3: CASSQVKGRPQHF
DNA: TGTGCCAGCAGCCAAGTAAAGGGGCGACCACAGCATTTT

J: TRBJ2-3
D: NA
V: TRBV5-1
size: NA
CDR3: CASSPTGQSTDTQYF
DNA: TGCGCCAGCAGCCCTACCGGACAGTCCACAGATACGCAGTATTTT

J: TRBJ1-6
D: NA
V: TRBV7-9
size: few
CDR3: CASSLTYNSPLHF
DNA: TGTGCCAGCAGCTTGACCTATAATTCACCCCTCCACTTT

J: TRBJ2-1
D: NA
V: TRBV20-1
size: once
CDR3: CSARNNNEQFF
DNA: TGCAGTGCTAGGAACAACAATGAGCAGTTCTTC

J: TRBJ1-1
D: NA
V: TRBV6-6
size: NA
CDR3: CASSSPPGEHTEAFF
DNA: TGTGCCAGCAGTTCTCCCCCGGGAGAGCACACTGAAGCTTTCTTT

J: TRBJ2-5
D: TRBD1
V: TRBV5-1
size: NA
CDR3: CASSQTPGQGSQETQYF
DNA: TGCGCCAGCAGCCAAACTCCGGGACAGGGATCCCAAGAGACCCAGTACTTC

J: TRBJ2-7
D: TRBD1
V: TRBV30
size: NA
CDR3: CAWSSLDRAHEQYF
DNA: TGTGCCTGGAGTAGTCTGGACAGGGCCCACGAGCAGTACTTC

J: TRBJ2-5
D: NA
V: TRBV9
size: once
CDR3: CASSVVGLEETQYF
DNA: TGTGCCAGCAGCGTAGTCGGGCTAGAGGAGACCCAGTACTTC

J: TRBJ1-3
D: NA
V: TRBV7-8
size: NA
CDR3: CASSWEGGSGNTIYF
DNA: TGTGCCAGCAGCTGGGAAGGGGGTTCCGGAAACACCATATATTTT

J: TRBJ2-2
D: TRBD2
V: TRBV29-1
size: NA
CDR3: CSGGTSGNTGELFF
DNA: TGCAGCGGAGGGACTAGCGGGAACACCGGGGAGCTGTTTTTT

J: TRBJ1-1
D: TRBD1
V: TRBV19
size: NA
CDR3: CASSRRSGTGNTEAFF
DNA: TGTGCCAGTAGCCGTCGATCCGGGACAGGGAACACTGAAGCTTTCTTT

J: TRBJ2-7
D: NA
V: TRBV23-1
size: NA
CDR3: CASSLAEVFYEQYF
DNA: TGCGCCAGCAGTCTGGCAGAAGTGTTCTACGAGCAGTACTTC

J: TRBJ2-2
D: TRBD2
V: TRBV5-1
size: NA
CDR3: CASSLGLAGPGELFF
DNA: TGCGCCAGCAGCCTGGGACTAGCGGGGCCCGGGGAGCTGTTTTTT

J: TRBJ2-7
D: TRBD2
V: TRBV15
size: NA
CDR3: CATSRGLAGTYEQYF
DNA: TGTGCCACCAGCAGAGGACTAGCGGGAACCTACGAGCAGTACTTC

J: TRBJ2-2
D: TRBD2
V: TRBV29-1
size: NA
CDR3: CSVPLGASRESGELFF
DNA: TGCAGCGTTCCTCTGGGCGCGTCGCGGGAGTCCGGGGAGCTGTTTTTT

J: TRBJ2-7
D: TRBD2
V: TRBV28
size: once
CDR3: CAGSSGRSYEQYF
DNA: TGTGCTGGGTCTAGCGGGAGGTCATACGAGCAGTACTTC

J: TRBJ1-2
D: TRBD1
V: TRBV5-1
size: NA
CDR3: CASSHGQGANYGYTF
DNA: TGCGCCAGCAGCCATGGACAGGGGGCAAACTATGGCTACACCTTC

J: TRBJ1-2
D: NA
V: TRBV15
size: NA
CDR3: CATSRGGAAGGIYGYTF
DNA: TGTGCCACCAGCAGAGGGGGGGCTGCGGGTGGGATCTATGGCTACACCTTC

J: TRBJ1-6
D: NA
V: TRBV30
size: NA
CDR3: CAWSGTDNSPLHF
DNA: TGTGCCTGGAGTGGGACAGATAATTCACCCCTCCACTTT

J: TRBJ2-5
D: NA
V: TRBV6-5
size: NA
CDR3: CATLPGNTLRGTQYF
DNA: TGTGCCACACTCCCAGGGAACACCCTTCGGGGGACCCAGTACTTC

J: TRBJ2-1
D: TRBD2
V: TRBV7-2
size: NA
CDR3: CASSSNLAGVGIEQFF
DNA: TGTGCCAGCAGCTCGAATTTAGCGGGAGTTGGTATTGAGCAGTTCTTC

J: TRBJ2-7
D: TRBD1
V: TRBV27
size: few
CDR3: CASSVTGGLDEQYF
DNA: TGTGCCAGCAGTGTAACAGGGGGCTTAGACGAGCAGTACTTC

J: TRBJ1-3
D: NA
V: TRBV15
size: NA
CDR3: CATSRDRDTSGNTIYF
DNA: TGTGCCACCAGCAGAGATAGGGACACCTCTGGAAACACCATATATTTT

J: TRBJ2-5
D: NA
V: TRBV4-2
size: NA
CDR3: CASSLKGGTVETQYF
DNA: TGTGCCAGCAGCCTTAAGGGGGGTACAGTAGAGACCCAGTACTTC

J: TRBJ2-7
D: TRBD1
V: TRBV6-1
size: NA
CDR3: CASSDSGQVSYEQYF
DNA: TGTGCCAGCAGTGACTCAGGACAGGTTTCGTACGAGCAGTACTTC

J: TRBJ2-7
D: NA
V: TRBV15
size: NA
CDR3: CATSRGRGSTGQYF
DNA: TGTGCCACCAGCAGGGGCCGAGGGTCTACGGGGCAGTACTTC

J: TRBJ2-3
D: TRBD1
V: TRBV28
size: NA
CDR3: CASSSTGYRVTQYF
DNA: TGTGCCAGCAGTTCGACAGGGTATCGGGTTACGCAGTATTTT

J: TRBJ2-7
D: NA
V: TRBV7-2
size: once
CDR3: CASSLGPLLAYEQYF
DNA: TGTGCCAGCAGCTTAGGCCCTCTACTAGCTTACGAGCAGTACTTC

J: TRBJ2-2
D: TRBD2
V: TRBV9
size: NA
CDR3: CASSVVPSGSTGELFF
DNA: TGTGCCAGCAGCGTAGTTCCTAGCGGGAGCACCGGGGAGCTGTTTTTT

J: TRBJ1-1
D: NA
V: TRBV28
size: NA
CDR3: CASSPFPDGGGTEAFF
DNA: TGTGCCAGCAGCCCGTTTCCGGATGGGGGAGGAACTGAAGCTTTCTTT

J: TRBJ1-4
D: TRBD1
V: TRBV2
size: NA
CDR3: CASSEVRGGEKLFF
DNA: TGTGCCAGCAGTGAAGTCAGGGGGGGCGAAAAACTGTTTTTT

J: TRBJ1-2
D: NA
V: TRBV29-1
size: NA
CDR3: CSVGLSANYGYTF
DNA: TGCAGCGTTGGTCTGTCAGCTAACTATGGCTACACCTTC

J: TRBJ2-3
D: NA
V: TRBV6-1
size: NA
CDR3: CASSLTEEVDTQYF
DNA: TGTGCCAGCAGCCTTACTGAGGAGGTAGATACGCAGTATTTT

J: TRBJ2-5
D: NA
V: TRBV19
size: NA
CDR3: CASRGAETQYF
DNA: TGTGCCAGTAGGGGGGCGGAGACCCAGTACTTC

J: TRBJ2-7
D: TRBD2
V: TRBV2
size: few
CDR3: CASSAGGAYEQYF
DNA: TGTGCCAGCAGTGCGGGAGGGGCCTACGAGCAGTACTTC

J: TRBJ1-1
D: TRBD1
V: TRBV5-8
size: NA
CDR3: CASGRQGMAFF
DNA: TGTGCCAGCGGCAGACAGGGGATGGCTTTCTTT

J: TRBJ2-1
D: TRBD2
V: TRBV5-1
size: NA
CDR3: CASSSRTSGTYEQFF
DNA: TGCGCCAGCAGCTCACGGACTAGCGGGACCTATGAGCAGTTCTTC

J: TRBJ1-5
D: NA
V: TRBV2
size: many
CDR3: CASSEGGQGNQPQHF
DNA: TGTGCCAGCAGTGAGGGGGGGCAGGGCAATCAGCCCCAGCATTTT

J: TRBJ2-7
D: NA
V: TRBV18
size: NA
CDR3: CASQIGVSYEQYF
DNA: TGTGCCAGCCAAATTGGAGTCTCCTACGAGCAGTACTTC

J: TRBJ1-5
D: NA
V: TRBV2
size: NA
CDR3: CASRGINQPQHF
DNA: TGTGCCAGCAGGGGTATCAATCAGCCCCAGCATTTT

J: TRBJ1-1
D: TRBD1
V: TRBV25-1
size: NA
CDR3: CASSDQNRGQTEAFF
DNA: TGTGCCAGCAGTGATCAGAACAGGGGGCAGACTGAAGCTTTCTTT

J: TRBJ1-6
D: NA
V: TRBV6-5
size: once
CDR3: CASSDTYSPLHF
DNA: TGTGCCAGCAGTGATACTTATTCACCCCTCCACTTT

J: TRBJ2-3
D: NA
V: TRBV25-1
size: NA
CDR3: CASSDPALRADTQYF
DNA: TGTGCCAGCAGTGATCCGGCCTTAAGGGCAGATACGCAGTATTTT

J: TRBJ2-1
D: TRBD2
V: TRBV27
size: NA
CDR3: CASSSRGLAGNEQFF
DNA: TGTGCCAGCAGTAGCCGGGGACTAGCGGGAAATGAGCAGTTCTTC

J: TRBJ2-3
D: TRBD2
V: TRBV6-1
size: NA
CDR3: CASSPPGGSVDTQYF
DNA: TGTGCCAGCAGCCCCCCGGGGGGGTCAGTAGATACGCAGTATTTT

J: TRBJ2-7
D: NA
V: TRBV18
size: NA
CDR3: CASSPGQGTYEQYF
DNA: TGTGCCAGCTCACCAGGTCAGGGCACCTACGAGCAGTACTTC

J: TRBJ2-7
D: NA
V: TRBV6-6
size: few
CDR3: CASSRDTFNHEQYF
DNA: TGTGCCAGCAGTCGGGACACCTTTAACCACGAGCAGTACTTC

J: TRBJ1-4
D: TRBD1
V: TRBV11-2
size: NA
CDR3: CASSLGTGGSEKLFF
DNA: TGTGCCAGCAGCTTAGGGACAGGGGGCTCTGAAAAACTGTTTTTT

J: TRBJ2-7
D: TRBD2
V: TRBV4-2
size: few
CDR3: CASSLGLAGTYEQYF
DNA: TGTGCCAGCAGCCTCGGACTAGCGGGAACCTACGAGCAGTACTTC

J: TRBJ2-1
D: NA
V: TRBV10-3
size: NA
CDR3: CAIGQTYNEQFF
DNA: TGTGCCATCGGACAAACATACAATGAGCAGTTCTTC

J: TRBJ2-6
D: TRBD1
V: TRBV7-3
size: NA
CDR3: CASSLRQGVISGANVLTF
DNA: TGTGCCAGCAGCTTAAGGCAGGGGGTGATCTCTGGGGCCAACGTCCTGACTTTC

J: TRBJ2-4
D: TRBD1
V: TRBV2
size: NA
CDR3: CASREPGGPPGIQYF
DNA: TGTGCCAGCAGAGAACCAGGGGGCCCGCCAGGCATTCAGTACTTC

J: TRBJ2-7
D: TRBD2
V: TRBV18
size: NA
CDR3: CASSPTSGRARTYEQYF
DNA: TGTGCCAGCTCACCGACTAGCGGGAGGGCAAGGACCTACGAGCAGTACTTC

J: TRBJ1-1
D: NA
V: TRBV29-1
size: NA
CDR3: CSGQGPGNTEAFF
DNA: TGCAGCGGCCAGGGTCCCGGGAACACTGAAGCTTTCTTT